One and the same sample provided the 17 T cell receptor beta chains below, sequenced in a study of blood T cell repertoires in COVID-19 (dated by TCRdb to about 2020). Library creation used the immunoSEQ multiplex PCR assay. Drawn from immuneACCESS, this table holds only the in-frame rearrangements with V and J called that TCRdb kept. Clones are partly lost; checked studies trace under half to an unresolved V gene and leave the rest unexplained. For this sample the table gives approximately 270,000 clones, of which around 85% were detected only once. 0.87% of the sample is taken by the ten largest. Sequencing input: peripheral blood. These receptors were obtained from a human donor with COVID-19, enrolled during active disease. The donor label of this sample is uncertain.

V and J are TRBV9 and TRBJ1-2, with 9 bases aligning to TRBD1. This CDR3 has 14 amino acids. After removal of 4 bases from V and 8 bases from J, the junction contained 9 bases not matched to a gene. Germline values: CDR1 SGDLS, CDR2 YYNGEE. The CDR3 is CASSPSGQGIGYTF. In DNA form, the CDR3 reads TGTGCCAGCAGCCCTTCGGGACAGGGAATCGGCTACACCTTC.

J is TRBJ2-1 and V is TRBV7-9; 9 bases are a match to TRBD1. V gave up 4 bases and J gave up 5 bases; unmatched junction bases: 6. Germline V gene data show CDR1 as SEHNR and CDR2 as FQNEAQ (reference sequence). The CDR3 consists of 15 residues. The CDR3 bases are TGTGCCAGCAGCTCACCGGGACAGGGTAACAATGAGCAGTTCTTC. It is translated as CASSSPGQGNNEQFF.

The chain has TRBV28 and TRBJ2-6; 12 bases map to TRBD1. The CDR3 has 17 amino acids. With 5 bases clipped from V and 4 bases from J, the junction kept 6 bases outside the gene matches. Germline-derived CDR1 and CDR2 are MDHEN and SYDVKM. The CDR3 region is CASSPGQGAEGANVLTF. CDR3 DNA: TGTGCCAGCAGTCCGGGACAGGGGGCGGAGGGGGCCAACGTCCTGACTTTC.

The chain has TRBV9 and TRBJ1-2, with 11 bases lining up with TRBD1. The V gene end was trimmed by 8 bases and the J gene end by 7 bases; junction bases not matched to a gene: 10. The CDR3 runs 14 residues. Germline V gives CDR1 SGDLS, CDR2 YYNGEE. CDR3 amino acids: CASARGTGGTGYTF. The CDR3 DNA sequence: TGTGCCAGTGCCCGGGGGACAGGGGGGACTGGCTACACCTTC.

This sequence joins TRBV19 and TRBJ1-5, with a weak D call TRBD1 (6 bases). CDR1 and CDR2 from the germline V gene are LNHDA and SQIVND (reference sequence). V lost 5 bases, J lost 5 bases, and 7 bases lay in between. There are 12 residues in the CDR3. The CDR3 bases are TGTGCCAGTAGTCACAGGGATCAGCCCCAGCATTTT. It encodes CASSHRDQPQHF.

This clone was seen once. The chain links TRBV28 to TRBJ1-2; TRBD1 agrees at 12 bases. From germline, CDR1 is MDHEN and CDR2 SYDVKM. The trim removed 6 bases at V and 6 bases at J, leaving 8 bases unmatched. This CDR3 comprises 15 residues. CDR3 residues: CASRIPGQGAHGYTF. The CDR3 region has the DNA TGTGCCAGCAGAATTCCGGGACAGGGGGCACATGGCTACACCTTC.

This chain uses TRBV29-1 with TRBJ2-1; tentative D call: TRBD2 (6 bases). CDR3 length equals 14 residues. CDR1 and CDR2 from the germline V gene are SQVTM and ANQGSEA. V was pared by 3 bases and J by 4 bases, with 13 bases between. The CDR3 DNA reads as TGCAGCGTTGAGGACTGGACTAAATACAATGAGCAGTTCTTC. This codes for CSVEDWTKYNEQFF.

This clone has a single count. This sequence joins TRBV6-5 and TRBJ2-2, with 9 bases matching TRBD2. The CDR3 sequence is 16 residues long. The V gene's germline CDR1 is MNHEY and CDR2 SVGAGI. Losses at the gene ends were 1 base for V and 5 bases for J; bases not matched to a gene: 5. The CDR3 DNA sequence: TGTGCCAGCAGTTACTGGGGAAGCGGGAGGACCGGGGAGCTGTTTTTT. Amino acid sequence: CASSYWGSGRTGELFF.

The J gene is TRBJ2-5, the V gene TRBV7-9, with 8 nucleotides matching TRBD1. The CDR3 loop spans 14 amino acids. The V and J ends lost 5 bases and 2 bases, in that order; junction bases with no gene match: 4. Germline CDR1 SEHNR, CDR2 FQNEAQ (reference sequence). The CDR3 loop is CASSVGQGQETQYF. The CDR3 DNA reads TGTGCCAGCAGCGTCGGACAGGGACAAGAGACCCAGTACTTC.

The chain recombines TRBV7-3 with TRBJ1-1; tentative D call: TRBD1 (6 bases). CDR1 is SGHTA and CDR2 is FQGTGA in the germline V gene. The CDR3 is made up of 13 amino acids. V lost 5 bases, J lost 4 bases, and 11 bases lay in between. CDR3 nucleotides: TGTGCCAGCAGCCTCGCAGGGGCCACTGAAGCTTTCTTT. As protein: CASSLAGATEAFF. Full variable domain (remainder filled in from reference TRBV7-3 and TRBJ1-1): GAGVSQTPSNKVTEKGKYVELRCDPISGHTALYWYRQSLGQGPEFLIYFQGTGAADDSGLPNDRFFAVRPEGSVSTLKIQRTERGDSAVYLCASSLAGATEAFFGQGTRLTVV.

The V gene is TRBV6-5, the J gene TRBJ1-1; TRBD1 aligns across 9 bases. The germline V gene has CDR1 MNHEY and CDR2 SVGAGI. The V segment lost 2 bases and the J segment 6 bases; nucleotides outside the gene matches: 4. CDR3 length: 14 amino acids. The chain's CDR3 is CASSYDRGDPEAFF. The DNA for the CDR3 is TGTGCCAGCAGTTACGACAGGGGGGATCCTGAAGCTTTCTTT.

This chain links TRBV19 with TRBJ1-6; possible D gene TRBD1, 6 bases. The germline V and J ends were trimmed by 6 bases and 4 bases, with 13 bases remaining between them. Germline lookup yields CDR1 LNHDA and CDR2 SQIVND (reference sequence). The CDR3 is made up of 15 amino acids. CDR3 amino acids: CASSPRGGYNSPLHF. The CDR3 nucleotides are TGTGCCAGTAGCCCGAGGGGGGGGTATAATTCACCCCTCCACTTT.

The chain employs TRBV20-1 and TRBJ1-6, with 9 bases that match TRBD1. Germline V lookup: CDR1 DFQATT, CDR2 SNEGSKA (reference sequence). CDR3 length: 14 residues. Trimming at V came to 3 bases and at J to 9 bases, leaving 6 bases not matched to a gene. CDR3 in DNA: TGCAGTGCTAGTAGGGACAGGGAGGGTTCACCCCTCCACTTT. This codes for CSASRDREGSPLHF.

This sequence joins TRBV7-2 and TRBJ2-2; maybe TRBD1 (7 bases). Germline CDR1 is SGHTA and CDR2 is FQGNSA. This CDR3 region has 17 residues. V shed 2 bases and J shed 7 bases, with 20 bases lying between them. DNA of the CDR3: TGTGCCAGCAGCTTATTCCCGTTGACAGGGAGGTTCGGGGAGCTGTTTTTT. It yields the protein CASSLFPLTGRFGELFF. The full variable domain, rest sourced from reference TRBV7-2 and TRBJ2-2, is GAGVSQSPSNKVTEKGKDVELRCDPISGHTALYWYRQSLGQGLEFLIYFQGNSAPDKSGLPSDRFSAERTGGSVSTLTIQRTQQEDSAVYLCASSLFPLTGRFGELFFGEGSRLTVL.

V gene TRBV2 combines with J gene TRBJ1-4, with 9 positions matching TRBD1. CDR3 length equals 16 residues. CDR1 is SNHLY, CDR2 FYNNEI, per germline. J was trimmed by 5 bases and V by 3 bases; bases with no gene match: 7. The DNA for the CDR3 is TGTGCCAGCAGTGACATGGGGACAGGGCTAAATGAAAAACTGTTTTTT. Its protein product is CASSDMGTGLNEKLFF.

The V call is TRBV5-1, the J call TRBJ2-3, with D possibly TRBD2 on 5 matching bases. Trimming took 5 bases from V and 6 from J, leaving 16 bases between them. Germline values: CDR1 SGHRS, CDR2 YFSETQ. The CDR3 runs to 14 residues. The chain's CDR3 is CASSSIDWEDTQYF. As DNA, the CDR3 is TGCGCCAGCAGTTCTATCGATTGGGAGGATACGCAGTATTTT.

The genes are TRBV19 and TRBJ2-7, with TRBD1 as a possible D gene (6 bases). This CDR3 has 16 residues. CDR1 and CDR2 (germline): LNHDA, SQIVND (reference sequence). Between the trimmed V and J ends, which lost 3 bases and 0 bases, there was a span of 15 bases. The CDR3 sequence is CASSIPTGTYSYEQYF. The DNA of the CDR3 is TGTGCCAGTAGTATCCCGACAGGCACTTACTCCTACGAGCAGTACTTC.